This TCR beta chain was recovered during a study of T cell repertoires in cytomegalovirus infection (dated by TCRdb to between 2019 and 2020). Background on the whole study: The peptide stimulations were aimed at well-studied HLA-B-restricted epitopes as well as recently identified HLA-C-restricted CMV epitopes, whose presentation resists viral immunomodulation. Donor HLA type was relevant to the analysis, because carriage of CMV infection together with the matching HLA type was indicated by public TCR beta signatures.

The investigation overall reported the following: In both this cohort and an independent cohort of under 450 donors, the cumulative frequency of public TCR beta family members distinguished carriers of CMV infection plus the relevant HLA type. The ex vivo response was dominated by HLA-C-restricted CMV-specific TCR beta clonotypes, which also provided the single most frequent clonotype in two of eight donors.

The treatment or condition label on this specimen signifies: in vitro stimulation with specific CMV peptide epitopes to enrich CMV-specific T cells. Sequencing took place on an Illumina HiSeq 1500. In TCRdb, the public reads were trimmed at Q25 with fastp and aligned with MiXCR, with productive beta chains retained. Merged by CDR3 protein, the rows form single entries marked with the most common genes and DNA. Across this sample there are 100,000 to 120,000 distinct CDR3 sequences, with over 25% seen only once. Around two fifths of the sample lies in the top ten. Trimming at the junction amounts to 6 bases on V and 0 bases on J, and the germline ends lie 24 bases apart. Measured from the cysteine to the phenylalanine, the CDR3 is 19 residues long. This entry keeps only the CDR3 DNA: 57 bases, framed from base 1. CDR1 and CDR2 are drawn from the germline V gene: MDHEN, SYDVKM. This clonotype appeared a few times. Its specific antigen is unknown. No per-base quality is available; no much larger clone lies one base away.

The chain employs TRBV28 and TRBJ2-4, with an unclear D gene assignment. Sample: CD8+ T cells from cultured PBMCs, taken from culture after CMV antigen stimulation. This TCR was sampled from a human donor in good health (CMV status not recorded). Some clones in this sample may be carry-over from other donors' samples. The CDR3 amino acid sequence is: CASRPEWEITNKAKNIQYF. The nucleotide sequence reads as follows: TGTGCCAGCAGACCCGAGTGGGAAATTACAAATAAAGCCAAAAACATTCAGTACTTC.